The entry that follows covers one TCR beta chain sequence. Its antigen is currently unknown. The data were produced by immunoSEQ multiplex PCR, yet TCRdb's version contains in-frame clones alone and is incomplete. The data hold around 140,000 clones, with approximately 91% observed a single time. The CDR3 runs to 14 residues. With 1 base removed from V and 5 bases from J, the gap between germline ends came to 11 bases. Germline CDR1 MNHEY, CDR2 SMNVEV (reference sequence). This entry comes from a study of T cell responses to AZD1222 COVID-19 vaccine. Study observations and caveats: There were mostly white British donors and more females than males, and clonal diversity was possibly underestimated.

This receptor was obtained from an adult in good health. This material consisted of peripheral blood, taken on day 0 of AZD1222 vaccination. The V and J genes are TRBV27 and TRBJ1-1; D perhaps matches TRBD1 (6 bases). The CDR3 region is CASSLLGGPTEAFF. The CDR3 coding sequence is TGTGCCAGCAGTTTATTGGGGGGCCCGACTGAAGCTTTCTTT.